The rows below give T cell receptor beta chains drawn from one sample of a study of beta chain features in type 1 diabetes. Sequenced by immunoSEQ multiplex PCR; TCRdb stores in-frame clones only, minus some. The profile covers 430,000 or so clones, with approximately 10% appearing a single time and approximately 0.05% taken by the ten largest. Sequencing was done on a sample of naive CD4+ T cells from blood. The receptor set was obtained from a woman aged 18-29 years in good health. The CDR3 runs from the conserved cysteine through the conserved F or W. The D gene is left open where the match is weak. The listing skips clone size in some rows; elsewhere it reads once, few, many or a size class.

J gene: TRBJ2-3; D gene: .; V gene: TRBV7-9; clone size: .; CDR3 DNA: TGTGCCAGCAGCTTAGCCAGCGGACTACCTTTGGATACGCAGTATTTT; CDR3 protein: CASSLASGLPLDTQYF
J gene: TRBJ1-3; D gene: .; V gene: TRBV20-1; clone size: few; CDR3 DNA: TGCAGTGCTAGAGTGCAGGGGACCATATATTTT; CDR3 protein: CSARVQGTIYF
J gene: TRBJ1-3; D gene: .; V gene: TRBV7-3; clone size: few; CDR3 DNA: TGTGCCAGCAGTAGGGACGCCGGCTCTGGAAACACCATATATTTT; CDR3 protein: CASSRDAGSGNTIYF
J gene: TRBJ2-3; D gene: .; V gene: TRBV28; clone size: .; CDR3 DNA: TGTGCCAGCAGTTTGGGTCCACGAAAGTATACGCAGTATTTT; CDR3 protein: CASSLGPRKYTQYF
J gene: TRBJ1-4; D gene: .; V gene: TRBV4-1; clone size: few; CDR3 DNA: TGCGCCAGCAGCCAATTAGTGGTGCTAGAAAAACTGTTTTTT; CDR3 protein: CASSQLVVLEKLFF
J gene: TRBJ1-5; D gene: .; V gene: TRBV30; clone size: few; CDR3 DNA: TGTGCCTGGAGTGTGGGCAGCAATCAGCCCCAGCATTTT; CDR3 protein: CAWSVGSNQPQHF
J gene: TRBJ2-7; D gene: .; V gene: TRBV29-1; clone size: .; CDR3 DNA: TGCAGCGCATTTGGCACAGTAGACTACGAGCAGTACTTC; CDR3 protein: CSAFGTVDYEQYF
J gene: TRBJ1-6; D gene: .; V gene: TRBV6-6; clone size: .; CDR3 DNA: TGTGCCAGCAGGTTAACAAATTCACCCCTCCACTTT; CDR3 protein: CASRLTNSPLHF
J gene: TRBJ2-1; D gene: .; V gene: TRBV5-1; clone size: .; CDR3 DNA: TGCGCCAGCAGTTCGGGACGGCACAATGAGCAGTTCTTC; CDR3 protein: CASSSGRHNEQFF
J gene: TRBJ2-1; D gene: TRBD2; V gene: TRBV7-9; clone size: .; CDR3 DNA: TGTGCCAGCAGCCCCGGGACTAGCGGGATAGATAATGAGCAGTTCTTC; CDR3 protein: CASSPGTSGIDNEQFF
J gene: TRBJ2-3; D gene: .; V gene: TRBV9; clone size: .; CDR3 DNA: TGTGCCAGCAGCGTCCAATGGGGCCACGGTACGCAGTATTTT; CDR3 protein: CASSVQWGHGTQYF
J gene: TRBJ2-1; D gene: .; V gene: TRBV14; clone size: few; CDR3 DNA: TGTGCCAGCAGCCCCACAAAGACCGGGGTTGAGCAGTTCTTC; CDR3 protein: CASSPTKTGVEQFF